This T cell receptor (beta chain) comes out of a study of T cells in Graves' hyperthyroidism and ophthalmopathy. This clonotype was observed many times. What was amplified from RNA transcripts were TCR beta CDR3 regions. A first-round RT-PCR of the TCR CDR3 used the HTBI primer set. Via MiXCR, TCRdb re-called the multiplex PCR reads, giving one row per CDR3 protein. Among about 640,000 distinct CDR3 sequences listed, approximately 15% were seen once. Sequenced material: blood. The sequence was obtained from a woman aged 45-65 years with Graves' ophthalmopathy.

The CDR3 loop reads CSVDPRENTEAFF. CDR3 bases: TGCAGCGTTGACCCCAGGGAGAACACTGAAGCTTTCTTT. The chain couples TRBV29-1 to TRBJ1-1; a possible D gene is TRBD1 (5 bases). The CDR3 extends over 13 amino acids. Germline assignment: CDR1 SQVTM and CDR2 ANQGSEA. V lost 3 bases, J lost 1 base, and 9 bases lay in between.